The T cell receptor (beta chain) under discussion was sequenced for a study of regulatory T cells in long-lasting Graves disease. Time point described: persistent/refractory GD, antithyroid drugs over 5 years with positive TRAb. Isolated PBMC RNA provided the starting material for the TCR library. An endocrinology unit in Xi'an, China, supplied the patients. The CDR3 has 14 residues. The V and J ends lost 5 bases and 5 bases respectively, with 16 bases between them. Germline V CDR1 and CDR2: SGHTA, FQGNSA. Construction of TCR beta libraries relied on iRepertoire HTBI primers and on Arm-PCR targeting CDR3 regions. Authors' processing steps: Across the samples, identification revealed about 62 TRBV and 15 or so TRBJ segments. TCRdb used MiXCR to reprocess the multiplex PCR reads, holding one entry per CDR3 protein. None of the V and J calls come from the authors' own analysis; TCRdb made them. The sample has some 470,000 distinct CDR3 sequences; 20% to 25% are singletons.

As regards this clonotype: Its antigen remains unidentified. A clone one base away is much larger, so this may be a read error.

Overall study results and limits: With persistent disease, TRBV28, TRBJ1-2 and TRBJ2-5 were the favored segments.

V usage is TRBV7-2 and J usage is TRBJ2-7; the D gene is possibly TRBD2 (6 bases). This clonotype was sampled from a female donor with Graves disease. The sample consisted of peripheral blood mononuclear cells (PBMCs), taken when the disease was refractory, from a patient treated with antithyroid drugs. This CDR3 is CASSRPGGVHEQYF. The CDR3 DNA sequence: TGTGCCAGCAGCCGACCAGGAGGGGTCCACGAGCAGTACTTC.